The rows below give T cell receptor beta chains drawn from one sample of a study of blood T cell repertoires in COVID-19. TCRdb keeps only in-frame clones here, not all; method: immunoSEQ multiplex PCR. The sample lists hundreds of thousands of clones, around 91% occurring once. Input material: PBMCs or T cells enriched from blood (not recorded which). The source is a man younger than 45 who had recovered from COVID-19. The CDR3 runs from the conserved cysteine through the conserved F or W. D genes are given only for firm matches. Part of the rows lack a size; the others show once, few, many or a class for expanded clones.

V gene	J gene	clone size	D gene	CDR3 protein	CDR3 DNA
TRBV15	TRBJ1-6	NA	NA	CATSITAGAETPLHF	TGTGCCACCAGCATAACGGCGGGGGCAGAGACACCCCTCCACTTT
TRBV2	TRBJ2-7	NA	TRBD2	CASRPGLAGYEQYF	TGTGCCAGCAGGCCGGGACTAGCGGGATACGAGCAGTACTTC
TRBV19	TRBJ2-2	NA	NA	CASSSGGSGELFF	TGTGCCAGTAGTAGTGGAGGGTCCGGGGAGCTGTTTTTT
TRBV12-5	TRBJ2-3	once	NA	CASGLNTDTQYF	TGTGCTAGTGGTTTGAACACCGATACGCAGTATTTT
TRBV4-1	TRBJ2-1	once	TRBD2	CASSQVSGSFYEQFF	TGCGCCAGCAGCCAAGTCAGCGGGAGTTTTTATGAGCAGTTCTTC
TRBV5-1	TRBJ1-2	NA	NA	CASRGRDGYTF	TGCGCCAGCAGGGGCAGAGATGGCTACACCTTC
TRBV24-1	TRBJ2-1	NA	NA	CATSEHTGGSYNEQFF	TGTGCCACCAGTGAACACACTGGCGGCTCCTACAATGAGCAGTTCTTC
TRBV5-5	TRBJ1-1	once	NA	CASSLHPMNTEAFF	TGTGCCAGCAGCTTGCATCCCATGAACACTGAAGCTTTCTTT
TRBV11-3	TRBJ2-3	NA	NA	CASSLEFGGRGPQYF	TGTGCCAGCAGCTTAGAGTTCGGGGGAAGAGGTCCGCAGTATTTT
TRBV7-9	TRBJ2-1	NA	TRBD2	CASAGSGSAPFFF	TGTGCCAGCGCGGGGAGCGGGAGCGCTCCATTCTTCTTC
TRBV11-2	TRBJ2-1	NA	TRBD2	CASRGLADHNEQFF	TGTGCCAGCAGGGGACTAGCGGACCACAATGAGCAGTTCTTC
TRBV19	TRBJ1-2	few	NA	CASNLQGDYGYTF	TGTGCCAGTAACCTACAGGGAGACTATGGCTACACCTTC
TRBV7-3	TRBJ2-2	NA	TRBD2	CASSWTSDDGELFF	TGTGCCAGCAGCTGGACTAGCGATGACGGGGAGCTGTTTTTT
TRBV29-1	TRBJ2-1	NA	TRBD2	CSVVSGISYNEQFF	TGCAGCGTTGTCAGCGGGATCTCCTACAATGAGCAGTTCTTC
TRBV5-8	TRBJ1-1	NA	TRBD1	CASSIGTGVNTEAFF	TGTGCCAGCAGCATAGGGACAGGGGTGAACACTGAAGCTTTCTTT
TRBV10-3	TRBJ1-1	NA	NA	CAIRDEGGTEAFF	TGTGCCATCAGGGATGAGGGAGGCACTGAAGCTTTCTTT
TRBV19	TRBJ2-2	NA	TRBD2	CASSTGLAGVLNTGELFF	TGTGCCAGTAGTACAGGACTAGCGGGAGTTTTGAACACCGGGGAGCTGTTTTTT
TRBV24-1	TRBJ2-4	once	NA	CATSEAENIQYF	TGTGCCACCAGTGAGGCGGAAAACATTCAGTACTTC
TRBV11-2	TRBJ2-1	NA	NA	CASSLNPAESSYNEQFF	TGTGCCAGCAGCTTAAATCCAGCGGAGAGCTCCTACAATGAGCAGTTCTTC
TRBV30	TRBJ2-1	NA	NA	CAWARVQEQFF	TGTGCCTGGGCCAGGGTTCAAGAGCAGTTCTTC
TRBV24-1	TRBJ2-1	NA	TRBD2	CATSDSSGRTYNEQFF	TGTGCCACCAGTGATTCTAGCGGGAGGACCTACAATGAGCAGTTCTTC
TRBV7-8	TRBJ2-2	NA	TRBD1	CASSHQTGYSGELFF	TGTGCCAGCAGCCACCAGACAGGGTATTCCGGGGAGCTGTTTTTT
TRBV7-9	TRBJ1-4	NA	NA	CASSLRGQFEKLFF	TGTGCCAGCAGCCTCCGCGGGCAATTTGAAAAACTGTTTTTT
TRBV30	TRBJ1-2	NA	NA	CAWTGRGGYTF	TGTGCCTGGACTGGAAGGGGAGGCTACACCTTC
TRBV5-1	TRBJ2-7	once	TRBD1	CASQSRQGAPGEQYF	TGCGCCAGCCAATCGAGACAGGGGGCGCCGGGGGAGCAGTACTTC
TRBV4-1	TRBJ2-2	NA	NA	CASSPVAGDTGELFF	TGCGCCAGCAGCCCCGTGGCAGGTGACACCGGGGAGCTGTTTTTT
TRBV14	TRBJ2-1	NA	TRBD2	CASSVRRGSYNEQFF	TGTGCCAGCAGTGTTAGGCGGGGGTCCTACAATGAGCAGTTCTTC
TRBV24-1	TRBJ2-2	once	NA	CATSDSGTTNTGELFF	TGTGCCACCAGTGACTCCGGGACAACGAACACCGGGGAGCTGTTTTTT
TRBV29-1	TRBJ1-4	NA	TRBD1	CSIRTGGIEKLFF	TGCAGCATCAGGACAGGGGGGATCGAAAAACTGTTTTTT
TRBV12-5	TRBJ2-7	NA	NA	CASGLVTGGYAYEQYF	TGTGCTAGTGGTTTGGTAACCGGAGGCTACGCTTACGAGCAGTACTTC
TRBV28	TRBJ1-6	once	TRBD1	CASRDSSNSPLHF	TGTGCCAGCCGGGACAGCTCCAATTCACCCCTCCACTTT
TRBV28	TRBJ1-4	NA	TRBD1	CASSRDSGATNEKLFF	TGTGCCAGCAGCCGGGACAGTGGGGCAACTAATGAAAAACTGTTTTTT
TRBV5-8	TRBJ2-5	NA	TRBD1	CASSGQGGETQYF	TGTGCCAGCAGCGGACAGGGGGGGGAGACCCAGTACTTC
TRBV29-1	TRBJ2-1	NA	TRBD2	CSVAGTSDDWVSGEQFF	TGCAGCGTAGCCGGGACTAGCGATGATTGGGTTTCGGGTGAGCAGTTCTTC
TRBV5-1	TRBJ2-5	NA	NA	CASSFVRETQYF	TGCGCCAGCAGCTTTGTTCGGGAGACCCAGTACTTC
TRBV19	TRBJ1-1	NA	NA	CASSMGEGQVNTEAFF	TGTGCCAGTAGTATGGGAGAAGGGCAGGTGAACACTGAAGCTTTCTTT
TRBV27	TRBJ1-5	NA	NA	CASSSGLGWGNQPQHF	TGTGCCAGCAGTTCGGGACTGGGGTGGGGCAATCAGCCCCAGCATTTT
TRBV5-1	TRBJ2-1	NA	TRBD2	CASSSGTSGKVEQFF	TGCGCCAGCAGCTCCGGGACTAGCGGGAAAGTTGAGCAGTTCTTC
TRBV29-1	TRBJ2-1	NA	TRBD2	CSVGGLAGGMGYNEQFF	TGCAGCGTTGGGGGACTAGCGGGAGGGATGGGCTACAATGAGCAGTTCTTC
TRBV25-1	TRBJ1-2	NA	NA	CASSEGDNQGYTF	TGTGCCAGCAGTGAAGGGGACAATCAAGGCTACACCTTC
TRBV5-1	TRBJ1-4	NA	TRBD1	CASSPGQGAHEKLFF	TGCGCCAGCAGCCCCGGACAGGGGGCGCATGAAAAACTGTTTTTT
TRBV28	TRBJ1-3	once	NA	CASNSFSGNTIYF	TGTGCCAGCAACAGCTTCTCTGGAAACACCATATATTTT
TRBV5-6	TRBJ2-6	NA	NA	CASMGLSGANVLTF	TGTGCCAGCATGGGGCTTTCTGGGGCCAACGTCCTGACTTTC
TRBV30	TRBJ1-5	few	NA	CAWSLGGESQPQHF	TGTGCCTGGAGCCTGGGGGGAGAGAGTCAGCCCCAGCATTTT
TRBV5-1	TRBJ1-1	NA	TRBD1	CASSLGQGPTEAFF	TGCGCCAGCAGCTTGGGACAGGGACCCACTGAAGCTTTCTTT
TRBV28	TRBJ2-4	NA	NA	CASSPGGVAKNIQYF	TGTGCCAGCAGTCCCGGGGGAGTCGCCAAAAACATTCAGTACTTC
TRBV6-1	TRBJ2-3	NA	NA	CASSDSYTQYF	TGTGCCAGCAGTGACAGTTATACGCAGTATTTT
TRBV19	TRBJ2-1	NA	NA	CASSTPPSSAYNEQFF	TGTGCCAGTAGTACCCCCCCATCCTCGGCCTACAATGAGCAGTTCTTC
TRBV18	TRBJ1-1	NA	TRBD1	CASSPQGQGATRAFF	TGTGCCAGCTCACCACAAGGACAGGGGGCCACTCGGGCTTTCTTT
TRBV7-9	TRBJ1-1	NA	TRBD1	CASSPPLPDRGSGAFF	TGTGCCAGCAGCCCACCCCTACCGGACAGGGGATCTGGTGCTTTCTTT
TRBV15	TRBJ1-5	NA	NA	CATSRDLAQTNQPQHF	TGTGCCACCAGCAGAGATCTCGCACAGACCAATCAGCCCCAGCATTTT